The 16 T cell receptor beta chains below come from one sample, sequenced in a study of blood T cell repertoires in COVID-19. TCRdb's table, derived via immunoSEQ multiplex PCR, lists solely in-frame clones and lacks some. The top ten hold approximately 2.7% of the sample, which has about 270,000 clones, more than 85% seen once. The source material was PBMCs or T cells enriched from blood (not recorded which). Receptors originate from a man aged 35 to 55 who had been exposed to COVID-19.

The genes are TRBV12-3 or TRBV12-4 and TRBJ2-1; D not certain. Trimming removed 1 base from V and 2 bases from J, with 3 bases in between. This CDR3 spans 13 amino acids. In nucleotides, the CDR3 is TGTGCCAGCAGTTTAGTCACCTACAATGAGCAGTTCTTC. It codes for CASSLVTYNEQFF.

The genes are TRBV28 and TRBJ1-4; TRBD1 aligns across 10 bases. The CDR3 extends over 17 amino acids. The ends lost 7 bases at V and 8 bases at J; junction bases unmatched: 16. CDR1 MDHEN and CDR2 SYDVKM come from the germline V gene. This CDR3 reads CASTGGQGLGSGEKLFF. The CDR3 DNA sequence: TGTGCCAGCACTGGGGGACAGGGGCTTGGGTCTGGAGAAAAACTGTTTTTT.

CDR3 loop: CASSALLAGGVTGELFF. The CDR3 coding sequence is TGTGCCAGTAGTGCCCTACTAGCGGGAGGGGTCACCGGGGAGCTGTTTTTT. The chain couples TRBV19 to TRBJ2-2, with 13 bases fitting TRBD2. With V trimmed by 5 bases and J by 4 bases, 7 bases remained unmatched. Germline V lookup: CDR1 LNHDA, CDR2 SQIVND (reference sequence). The CDR3 is 17 residues long.

This chain links TRBV19 with TRBJ2-7, with D possibly matching TRBD2 (6 bases). V gave up 3 bases and J gave up 0 bases, with 12 bases separating them. The CDR3 contains 15 residues. Germline values: CDR1 LNHDA, CDR2 SQIVND (reference sequence). CDR3: CASSMGGTSSYEQYF. Written as DNA, the CDR3 is TGTGCCAGTAGTATGGGCGGGACGAGCTCCTACGAGCAGTACTTC. The variable domain in full, with the rest retrieved from reference TRBV19 and TRBJ2-7, is DGGITQSPKYLFRKEGQNVTLSCEQNLNHDAMYWYRQDPGQGLRLIYYSQIVNDFQKGDIAEGYSVSREKKESFPLTVTSAQKNPTAFYLCASSMGGTSSYEQYFGPGTRLTVT.

The CDR3 DNA reads as TGCGCCAGCAGCCGTCCGAGGACAGCCTATGGCTACACCTTC. It encodes CASSRPRTAYGYTF. This rearrangement joins TRBV4-1 to TRBJ1-2; weak D call: TRBD1 (6 bases). Trimming removed 4 bases at V and 4 bases at J, with 13 bases between. CDR3 length: 14 residues. Germline CDR1 reads MGHRA; CDR2 reads YSYEKL.

The chain carries TRBV19 and TRBJ2-3; 12 bases agree with TRBD2. After removal of 5 bases from V and 4 bases from J, the junction contained 10 bases not matched to a gene. The CDR3 length is 17 residues. Germline CDR1 and CDR2: LNHDA and SQIVND (reference sequence). In nucleotides, the CDR3 is TGTGCCAGTAGTTCCCAGTTGACTAGCGGGAGCGCAGATACGCAGTATTTT. Encoded protein: CASSSQLTSGSADTQYF.

The chain employs TRBV6-6 and TRBJ1-3; no clear D gene. Trimming cost V 1 base and J 3 bases, with 10 bases left between them. The germline V gene has CDR1 MNHNY and CDR2 SVGAGI (reference sequence). The CDR3 is made up of 15 amino acids. The CDR3 coding sequence is TGTGCCAGCAGTTACTGGGGAGTCAGTGGAAACACCATATATTTT. Residues: CASSYWGVSGNTIYF.

The chain combines TRBV6-2 or TRBV6-3 with TRBJ2-2; the match to TRBD2 covers 8 bases. The ends lost 4 bases at V and 1 base at J; junction bases unmatched: 5. CDR1 is MNHEY and CDR2 is SVGEGT in the germline V gene. This CDR3 is built from 16 residues. CDR3 nucleotide sequence: TGTGCCAGCAGTTTTTTAGCGGGGCAGAACACCGGGGAGCTGTTTTTT. Encoded protein: CASSFLAGQNTGELFF.

This clone appeared a single time. The chain has TRBV30 and TRBJ2-5; D unclear. V was clipped by 4 bases and J by 0 bases, with 3 bases between them. The CDR3 has 11 amino acids. CDR1 is GTSNPN and CDR2 is SVGIG in the germline V gene (reference sequence). The CDR3 DNA is TGTGCCTGGACGTACCAAGAGACCCAGTACTTC. It translates to CAWTYQETQYF. The complete variable domain, with remaining parts taken from reference TRBV30 and TRBJ2-5, reads SQTIHQWPATLVQPVGSPLSLECTVEGTSNPNLYWYRQAAGRGLQLLFYSVGIGQISSEVPQNLSASRPQDRQFILSSKKLLLSDSGFYLCAWTYQETQYFGPGTRLLVL.

The chain uses TRBV5-1 and TRBJ1-1; D is unclear. The CDR3 is made up of 15 amino acids. The V end was cut by 1 base, the J end by 1 base, with 11 bases between. The V gene's germline CDR1 is SGHRS and CDR2 YFSETQ. Here the CDR3 DNA reads TGCGCCAGCAGCTTGAATGGGCACACGAACACTGAAGCTTTCTTT. Its protein is CASSLNGHTNTEAFF.

The rearrangement joins TRBV9 to TRBJ2-7; the match to TRBD2 covers 8 bases. J was trimmed by 2 bases and V by 0 bases; bases with no gene match: 16. This CDR3 has 19 amino acids. Germline V CDR1 and CDR2: SGDLS, YYNGEE. The chain's CDR3 is CASSVEAGGGRAYTYEQYF. CDR3 coding DNA: TGTGCCAGCAGCGTAGAGGCCGGGGGGGGCAGGGCTTATACCTACGAGCAGTACTTC.

This clone was counted only a few times. This rearrangement joins TRBV6-5 to TRBJ1-2; D call uncertain. Germline loops: CDR1 MNHEY, CDR2 SVGAGI. The CDR3 sequence is 13 residues long. Trimming left V 8 bases short and J 0 bases short, with 10 bases between. The CDR3 reads CASSEDTNYGYTF. The CDR3 DNA reads TGTGCCAGCTCCGAAGACACTAACTATGGCTACACCTTC.

The J gene is TRBJ2-3, the V gene TRBV6-5; tentative D call: TRBD2 (5 bases). Trimming stripped 4 bases from V and 2 bases from J, with 10 bases between. Germline V CDR1 and CDR2: MNHEY, SVGAGI. The CDR3 extends over 14 amino acids. Here the CDR3 reads CASSFTGSTDTQYF. The DNA for the CDR3 is TGTGCCAGCAGTTTTACGGGATCCACAGATACGCAGTATTTT.

The chain has TRBV9 and TRBJ2-1; 7 bases are shared with TRBD1. This CDR3 is built from 14 residues. V lost 4 bases, J lost 3 bases, and 4 bases stayed unmatched. Germline CDR1 is SGDLS and CDR2 is YYNGEE. As DNA, the CDR3 is TGTGCCAGCAGCCCGACAGGGATCTACAATGAGCAGTTCTTC. Translated, it gives CASSPTGIYNEQFF.

CDR3 in amino acids: CASSPDRNPYEQYF. The CDR3 DNA is TGTGCCAGCTCACCTGACAGGAACCCCTACGAGCAGTACTTC. The chain uses TRBV18 and TRBJ2-7, with D possibly being TRBD1 (6 bases). The germline gives CDR1 KGHSH, CDR2 LQKENI. The CDR3 spans 14 residues. Trimming removed 3 bases from V and 2 bases from J, with 11 bases in between.

In regard to this clone: This CDR3 is also generated by other DNA sequences in the sample. The V gene is TRBV19, the J gene TRBJ1-1; the D is unclear. Trimming stripped 1 base from V and 1 base from J, with 4 bases between. Germline-derived CDR1 and CDR2 are LNHDA and SQIVND (reference sequence). This CDR3 contains 13 residues. CDR3 bases: TGTGCCAGTAGTATAGCTCGGAACACTGAAGCTTTCTTT. This translates into CASSIARNTEAFF.